The following is a T cell receptor (beta chain) sequence with its context. Its antigen is undetermined. Only in-frame clones appear in the TCRdb table, and some are missing; sequencing was by immunoSEQ multiplex PCR. This table has several thousand clones, roughly 80% appearing once. This entry belongs to a study of neoadjuvant nivolumab and ipilimumab in lung cancer. Study background: Patients got nivolumab 3 mg/kg on days 1, 15 and 29; combination added ipilimumab 1 mg/kg day 1. General observations from the study: Blood richness before therapy tracked richness in tumors resected after neoadjuvant therapy. TCR clonality did not significantly correlate with pathologic tumor regression. Only two of four nivolumab-treated tumors gained richness and clonality by surgery.

This CDR3 has 12 residues. Trimming removed 0 bases at V and 5 bases at J, with 5 bases between. Germline assignment: CDR1 SGHRS and CDR2 YFSETQ. V usage is TRBV5-1 and J usage is TRBJ2-5; D is ambiguous. This receptor was taken from an adult with non-small cell lung cancer. This material consisted of adjacent normal lung tissue, taken after neoadjuvant nivolumab, alone or with ipilimumab, at or shortly before surgery. The CDR3: CASSLEVETQYF. The CDR3 nucleotides are TGCGCCAGCAGCTTGGAGGTGGAGACCCAGTACTTC.